These T cell receptor beta chains were read from a single sample in a study of beta chain features in type 1 diabetes. Some clones are missing from TCRdb's copy, which holds only in-frame ones; the method was immunoSEQ multiplex PCR. The sample lists under 300,000 clones; over 20% were seen once. What was sequenced was naive CD4+ T cells from blood. These receptors originate from a woman in her thirties or forties with type 1 diabetes. CDR3s include the opening cysteine and the closing phenylalanine or tryptophan. The order of the fields is clone size, J gene, V gene, D gene, CDR3 DNA, CDR3 protein. The D gene is left open where the match is weak. Clone size is given for some rows only: seen once, a few or many times, or a class if the clone is expanded.

clone_size: .; j_call: TRBJ1-2; v_call: TRBV7-9; d_call: .; cdr3_nt: TGTGCCAGCAGCCCTGAGGCGTTGGGCTACACCTTC; cdr3_aa: CASSPEALGYTF
clone_size: .; j_call: TRBJ1-2; v_call: TRBV21-1; d_call: .; cdr3_nt: TGTGCCAGCAGCAAAGCGCTTTCCCAGGGTGGCTATGGCTACACCTTC; cdr3_aa: CASSKALSQGGYGYTF
clone_size: few; j_call: TRBJ1-1; v_call: TRBV6-4; d_call: .; cdr3_nt: TGTGCCAGCGGCAGCGACAGCAACACTGAAGCTTTCTTT; cdr3_aa: CASGSDSNTEAFF
clone_size: .; j_call: TRBJ1-2; v_call: TRBV28; d_call: TRBD1; cdr3_nt: TGTGCCACCCTGGGGACAGGCTTTCGCTATGGCTACACCTTC; cdr3_aa: CATLGTGFRYGYTF
clone_size: few; j_call: TRBJ1-3; v_call: TRBV7-2; d_call: .; cdr3_nt: TGTGCCAGCAGCTTTTCCGGGACACCCCTCGGGGGAAACACCATATATTTT; cdr3_aa: CASSFSGTPLGGNTIYF
clone_size: .; j_call: TRBJ1-1; v_call: TRBV28; d_call: TRBD1; cdr3_nt: TGTGCCAGCGGGACAGGGGACACTGAAGCTTTCTTT; cdr3_aa: CASGTGDTEAFF
clone_size: few; j_call: TRBJ2-4; v_call: TRBV25-1; d_call: .; cdr3_nt: TGTGCCAGCGCCCCCCAGGGAAACATTCAGTACTTC; cdr3_aa: CASAPQGNIQYF
clone_size: few; j_call: TRBJ2-3; v_call: TRBV5-1; d_call: .; cdr3_nt: TGCGCCAGCAGCCCGGCGGAGATCACAGATACGCAGTATTTT; cdr3_aa: CASSPAEITDTQYF
clone_size: .; j_call: TRBJ1-1; v_call: TRBV30; d_call: .; cdr3_nt: TGTGCGCGCACCGTGGCAGGAGGGACTGAAGCTTTCTTT; cdr3_aa: CARTVAGGTEAFF
clone_size: .; j_call: TRBJ2-1; v_call: TRBV10-3; d_call: .; cdr3_nt: TGTGCCATCAGTCCCTTACAGGGAAGCGGCCTCAATGAGCAGTTCTTC; cdr3_aa: CAISPLQGSGLNEQFF
clone_size: once; j_call: TRBJ1-2; v_call: TRBV25-1; d_call: .; cdr3_nt: TGTGCCAGCACCTCAGGCGGGGGTTCGGGTAACTATGGCTACACCTTC; cdr3_aa: CASTSGGGSGNYGYTF
clone_size: .; j_call: TRBJ2-4; v_call: TRBV25-1; d_call: .; cdr3_nt: TGTGCCAGCAGTGCAGTTGACACTAACATTCAGTACTTC; cdr3_aa: CASSAVDTNIQYF
clone_size: few; j_call: TRBJ1-5; v_call: TRBV30; d_call: .; cdr3_nt: TGTGCCTGGAGTCGGGATAGCAATCAGCCCCAGCATTTT; cdr3_aa: CAWSRDSNQPQHF
clone_size: .; j_call: TRBJ2-1; v_call: TRBV5-5; d_call: TRBD2; cdr3_nt: TGTGCCAGCAGCTGGGGGGCTAGCGGGAGGCCGGGGAATGAGCAGTTCTTC; cdr3_aa: CASSWGASGRPGNEQFF
clone_size: .; j_call: TRBJ1-2; v_call: TRBV7-2; d_call: .; cdr3_nt: TGTGCCAGCAACCTAGGGGCACCCTGGGGCTATGGCTACACCTTC; cdr3_aa: CASNLGAPWGYGYTF
clone_size: .; j_call: TRBJ2-7; v_call: TRBV7-6; d_call: TRBD1; cdr3_nt: TGTGCCAGCAGCTTAGATCAAGGGACAGGGTCCCACGAGCAGTACTTC; cdr3_aa: CASSLDQGTGSHEQYF
clone_size: .; j_call: TRBJ1-1; v_call: TRBV9; d_call: TRBD1; cdr3_nt: TGTGCCAGCAGCGTAGCGGACAGGGGGAGAACGGGCACTGAAGCTTTCTTT; cdr3_aa: CASSVADRGRTGTEAFF
clone_size: .; j_call: TRBJ1-2; v_call: TRBV7-3; d_call: .; cdr3_nt: TGTGCCAGCAGCCCCTCCCGAGGGCAAGGCTACACCTTC; cdr3_aa: CASSPSRGQGYTF
clone_size: few; j_call: TRBJ2-7; v_call: TRBV15; d_call: TRBD2; cdr3_nt: TGTGCCACCAGCAGAGACGGGACTAACTCCTACGAGCAGTACTTC; cdr3_aa: CATSRDGTNSYEQYF
clone_size: few; j_call: TRBJ2-1; v_call: TRBV7-2; d_call: .; cdr3_nt: TGTGCCAGCAGCGCAGCGACAGTTTACAATGAGCAGTTCTTC; cdr3_aa: CASSAATVYNEQFF
clone_size: .; j_call: TRBJ2-5; v_call: TRBV23-1; d_call: TRBD2; cdr3_nt: TGCGCCAGCAGTCAATCTGGTTTGTCTAGCGGGGGTCGGGAGACCCAGTACTTC; cdr3_aa: CASSQSGLSSGGRETQYF
clone_size: .; j_call: TRBJ2-7; v_call: TRBV7-3; d_call: .; cdr3_nt: TGTGCCAGCAGCTGGCCCGGGAAAGACGACGAGCAGTACTTC; cdr3_aa: CASSWPGKDDEQYF
clone_size: .; j_call: TRBJ1-4; v_call: TRBV7-9; d_call: TRBD1; cdr3_nt: TGTGCCAGCAGCATCCGACAGGGCGACGAAAAACTGTTTTTT; cdr3_aa: CASSIRQGDEKLFF
clone_size: .; j_call: TRBJ2-7; v_call: TRBV29-1; d_call: TRBD1; cdr3_nt: TGCAGCGTTCGCCAGGGACAGGGAGGCGACGAGCAGTACTTC; cdr3_aa: CSVRQGQGGDEQYF
clone_size: .; j_call: TRBJ2-7; v_call: TRBV9; d_call: .; cdr3_nt: TGTGCCAGCAGCTTTGACTCCACCTCCTACGAGCAGTACTTC; cdr3_aa: CASSFDSTSYEQYF
clone_size: few; j_call: TRBJ2-3; v_call: TRBV9; d_call: TRBD2; cdr3_nt: TGTGCCAGCAGCGTCGGACTAGGGAGCACAGATACGCAGTATTTT; cdr3_aa: CASSVGLGSTDTQYF
clone_size: few; j_call: TRBJ2-1; v_call: TRBV2; d_call: .; cdr3_nt: TGTGCCACCCTCCAGCAGGGGTACAATGAGCAGTTCTTC; cdr3_aa: CATLQQGYNEQFF
clone_size: .; j_call: TRBJ2-1; v_call: TRBV10-3; d_call: .; cdr3_nt: TGTGCCATCAGTGAGGGGGGCAGTGACAATGAGCAGTTCTTC; cdr3_aa: CAISEGGSDNEQFF
clone_size: .; j_call: TRBJ2-7; v_call: TRBV28; d_call: TRBD2; cdr3_nt: TGTGCCAGCAGTTTCCCGGCGGGAGGGCCTTCGGACGAGCAGTACTTC; cdr3_aa: CASSFPAGGPSDEQYF
clone_size: .; j_call: TRBJ2-7; v_call: TRBV7-6; d_call: .; cdr3_nt: TGTGCCAGCAGCTTAGCGTTCGGGGGCGAGCAGTACTTC; cdr3_aa: CASSLAFGGEQYF
clone_size: .; j_call: TRBJ1-6; v_call: TRBV5-1; d_call: .; cdr3_nt: TGCGCCAGCAGCGACAGGAGCTCCTATAATTCACCCCTCCACTTT; cdr3_aa: CASSDRSSYNSPLHF
clone_size: .; j_call: TRBJ1-1; v_call: TRBV7-2; d_call: TRBD1; cdr3_nt: TGTGCCAGCAGCCTTACAGGGGGCACTGAAGCTTTCTTT; cdr3_aa: CASSLTGGTEAFF
clone_size: .; j_call: TRBJ1-4; v_call: TRBV18; d_call: .; cdr3_nt: TGTGCCAGCTCACCGTTGGAGGATGAAAAACTGTTTTTT; cdr3_aa: CASSPLEDEKLFF
clone_size: few; j_call: TRBJ2-7; v_call: TRBV7-9; d_call: .; cdr3_nt: TGTGCCAGCAGACAGATTCCCTACGAGCAGTACTTC; cdr3_aa: CASRQIPYEQYF
clone_size: few; j_call: TRBJ1-4; v_call: TRBV5-1; d_call: TRBD1; cdr3_nt: TGCGCCAGCAGCCCCGACAGGGAAGACGAAAAACTGTTTTTT; cdr3_aa: CASSPDREDEKLFF
clone_size: few; j_call: TRBJ2-5; v_call: TRBV9; d_call: .; cdr3_nt: TGTGCCAGCAGAGGGGCCGAAGAGACCCAGTACTTC; cdr3_aa: CASRGAEETQYF
clone_size: .; j_call: TRBJ2-1; v_call: TRBV6-4; d_call: TRBD2; cdr3_nt: TGTGCCAGCAGTGCCGGGACTAGCGGGGGTAGTGAGCAGTTCTTC; cdr3_aa: CASSAGTSGGSEQFF
clone_size: few; j_call: TRBJ1-1; v_call: TRBV7-2; d_call: .; cdr3_nt: TGTGCCAGCAGCTTTTTCGGCACTGAAGCTTTCTTT; cdr3_aa: CASSFFGTEAFF
clone_size: .; j_call: TRBJ2-7; v_call: TRBV28; d_call: TRBD2; cdr3_nt: TGTGCCAGCAGCCCCGGGACTAGGACCCACGAGCAGTACTTC; cdr3_aa: CASSPGTRTHEQYF
clone_size: once; j_call: TRBJ1-2; v_call: TRBV28; d_call: .; cdr3_nt: TGTGGGGTCCGGGCTAACTATGGCTACACCTTC; cdr3_aa: CGVRANYGYTF
clone_size: .; j_call: TRBJ1-2; v_call: TRBV28; d_call: .; cdr3_nt: TGTGCCAGCACGGACACCCGGTCAAGATACTATGGCTACACCTTC; cdr3_aa: CASTDTRSRYYGYTF
clone_size: .; j_call: TRBJ2-7; v_call: TRBV6-5; d_call: .; cdr3_nt: TGTGCCAGCAGTTTAAGGGGCTACGAGCAGTACTTC; cdr3_aa: CASSLRGYEQYF
clone_size: .; j_call: TRBJ1-2; v_call: TRBV15; d_call: .; cdr3_nt: TGTGCCACCAGCAGGGAAACAGGGATAGATGGCTACACCTTC; cdr3_aa: CATSRETGIDGYTF
clone_size: .; j_call: TRBJ1-2; v_call: TRBV7-9; d_call: .; cdr3_nt: TGTGCCAGCAGCTCCCGGTCCTATGGCTACACCTTC; cdr3_aa: CASSSRSYGYTF
clone_size: .; j_call: TRBJ1-1; v_call: TRBV5-1; d_call: .; cdr3_nt: TGCGCCAGCAGCGCCCCGACAGACTTGAACACTGAAGCTTTCTTT; cdr3_aa: CASSAPTDLNTEAFF
clone_size: .; j_call: TRBJ1-1; v_call: TRBV29-1; d_call: TRBD1; cdr3_nt: TGCAGCTACCGGACAGGGACTGACACTGAAGCTTTCTTT; cdr3_aa: CSYRTGTDTEAFF
clone_size: few; j_call: TRBJ2-5; v_call: TRBV28; d_call: .; cdr3_nt: TGTGCCAGCAGTTCCGGACAGCAAGAGACCCAGTACTTC; cdr3_aa: CASSSGQQETQYF
clone_size: .; j_call: TRBJ1-1; v_call: TRBV5-1; d_call: .; cdr3_nt: TGCGCCAGCAGCTCAACAGGGAACACTGAAGCTTTCTTT; cdr3_aa: CASSSTGNTEAFF
clone_size: few; j_call: TRBJ2-1; v_call: TRBV5-4; d_call: .; cdr3_nt: TGTGCCAGCAGCTTAGCGCCGAGCTCCTACAATGAGCAGTTCTTC; cdr3_aa: CASSLAPSSYNEQFF
clone_size: few; j_call: TRBJ2-5; v_call: TRBV5-1; d_call: TRBD1; cdr3_nt: TGCGCCAGCAGCTCCACAGGGGAAGAGACCCAGTACTTC; cdr3_aa: CASSSTGEETQYF
clone_size: .; j_call: TRBJ2-2; v_call: TRBV7-9; d_call: TRBD2; cdr3_nt: TGTGCCAGCAGCTCCGGGACTAGCGCCACCGGGGAGCTGTTTTTT; cdr3_aa: CASSSGTSATGELFF